Presented here are 8 T cell receptor beta chains from one specimen sequenced in a study of T cell responses to AZD1222 COVID-19 vaccine. Sequencing used immunoSEQ multiplex PCR; TCRdb keeps in-frame clones, though not all of them. The profile shows around 80,000 clones, roughly nine tenths of them singletons. Sequenced here: peripheral blood, sampled 28 days after the second AZD1222 dose. The receptors stem from an adult who received the AZD1222 COVID-19 vaccine.

The chain carries TRBV12-3 or TRBV12-4 and TRBJ1-2; the D gene is possibly TRBD1 (6 bases). Trimming stripped 6 bases from V and 4 bases from J, with 12 bases between. This CDR3 comprises 13 residues. Here the CDR3 DNA reads TGTGCCAGCAGCCCGGACAGTTCCTATGGCTACACCTTC. Translation: CASSPDSSYGYTF.

This chain connects TRBV5-4 to TRBJ2-1; 8 bases map to TRBD2. V was pared by 1 base and J by 4 bases, with 4 bases of the junction left unmatched. The CDR3 totals 15 residues. Germline CDR1 reads SGHNT; CDR2 reads YYREEE (reference sequence). The CDR3 sequence: CASSLTSGRYNEQFF. DNA for the CDR3: TGTGCCAGCAGCTTGACTAGCGGAAGGTACAATGAGCAGTTCTTC.

This clone was found once. This chain connects TRBV19 to TRBJ2-7; 15 bases are a match to TRBD2. Germline loops: CDR1 LNHDA, CDR2 SQIVND (reference sequence). This CDR3 region has 16 residues. The J segment lost 0 bases and the V segment lost 6 bases, leaving 3 bases of the junction unmatched. CDR3 protein: CASSGLAGGGSYEQYF. The DNA of the CDR3 is TGTGCCAGTAGCGGACTAGCGGGGGGGGGCTCCTACGAGCAGTACTTC.

The rearrangement uses TRBV7-9 and TRBJ1-5; D might be TRBD1 (5 bases). Germline CDR1 SEHNR, CDR2 FQNEAQ (reference sequence). Trimming removed 5 bases at V and 0 bases at J, with 11 bases between. The CDR3 contains 15 residues. The CDR3 here is CASSGVQGSNQPQHF. CDR3 DNA sequence: TGTGCCAGCAGCGGAGTGCAGGGTAGCAATCAGCCCCAGCATTTT.

This clone came up once. V and J are TRBV6-5 and TRBJ1-1; unclear D gene. Deletions cut 5 bases from V and 1 base from J, with 8 bases between. The CDR3 is made up of 13 amino acids. The germline gives CDR1 MNHEY, CDR2 SVGAGI. The DNA of the CDR3 is TGTGCCAGCAGTCTCACAGCGAACACTGAAGCTTTCTTT. It translates to CASSLTANTEAFF.

V usage is TRBV28 and J usage is TRBJ1-6, with 7 bases lining up with TRBD1. V lost 5 bases and J lost 9; bases outside the gene matches: 7. This CDR3 region has 14 residues. CDR1 and CDR2 from the germline V gene are MDHEN and SYDVKM. CDR3 sequence reads: CASSVTGDGSPLHF. The CDR3, as DNA: TGTGCCAGCAGTGTTACAGGGGACGGTTCACCCCTCCACTTT.

V usage is TRBV7-9 and J usage is TRBJ1-4; no reliable D call. The CDR3 is 10 amino acids. CDR1 SEHNR and CDR2 FQNEAQ come from the germline V gene (reference sequence). The CDR3 here is CGAGGEKLFF. The CDR3 DNA sequence: TGTGGGGCCGGCGGCGAAAAACTGTTTTTT.

V usage is TRBV3-1 (or the pseudogene TRBV3-2) and J usage is TRBJ2-7, with 10 bases lining up with TRBD1. There are 16 residues in the CDR3. Trimming took 4 bases from V and 4 from J; bases not matched to a gene: 10. The germline V gene has CDR1 LGHDT and CDR2 YNNKEL (reference sequence). The CDR3 bases are TGTGCCAGCAGCCCTCCGGGACAGGGGACCGAATACGAGCAGTACTTC. It yields the protein CASSPPGQGTEYEQYF.